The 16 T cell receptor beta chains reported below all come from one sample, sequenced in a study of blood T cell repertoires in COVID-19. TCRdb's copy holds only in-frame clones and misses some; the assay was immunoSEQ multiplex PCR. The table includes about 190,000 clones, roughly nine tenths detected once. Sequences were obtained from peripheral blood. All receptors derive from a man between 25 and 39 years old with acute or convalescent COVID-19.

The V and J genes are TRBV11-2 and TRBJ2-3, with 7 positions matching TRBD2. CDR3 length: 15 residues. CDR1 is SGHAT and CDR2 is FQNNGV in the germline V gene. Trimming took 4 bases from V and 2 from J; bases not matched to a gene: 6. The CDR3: CASSSRGDPTDTQYF. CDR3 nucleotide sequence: TGTGCCAGCAGCTCCCGGGGGGACCCCACAGATACGCAGTATTTT.

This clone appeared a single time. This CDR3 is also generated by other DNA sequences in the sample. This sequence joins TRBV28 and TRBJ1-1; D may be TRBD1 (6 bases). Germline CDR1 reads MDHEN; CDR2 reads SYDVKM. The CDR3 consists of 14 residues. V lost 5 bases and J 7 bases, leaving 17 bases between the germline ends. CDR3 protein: CASSLRQGSGEAFF. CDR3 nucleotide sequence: TGTGCCAGCAGTCTACGGCAGGGGTCGGGTGAAGCTTTCTTT.

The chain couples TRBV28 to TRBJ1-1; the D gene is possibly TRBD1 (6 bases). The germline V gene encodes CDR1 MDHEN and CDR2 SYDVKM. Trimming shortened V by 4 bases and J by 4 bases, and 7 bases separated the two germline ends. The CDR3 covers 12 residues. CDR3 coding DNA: TGTGCCAGCAGTTCAGGGGTCACTGAAGCTTTCTTT. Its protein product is CASSSGVTEAFF.

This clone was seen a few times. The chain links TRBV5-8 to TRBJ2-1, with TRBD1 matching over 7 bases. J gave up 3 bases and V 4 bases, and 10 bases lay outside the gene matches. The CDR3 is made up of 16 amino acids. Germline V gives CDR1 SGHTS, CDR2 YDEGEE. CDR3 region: CASSPRQGRRYNEQFF. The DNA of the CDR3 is TGTGCCAGCAGCCCTAGACAGGGACGCCGCTACAATGAGCAGTTCTTC.

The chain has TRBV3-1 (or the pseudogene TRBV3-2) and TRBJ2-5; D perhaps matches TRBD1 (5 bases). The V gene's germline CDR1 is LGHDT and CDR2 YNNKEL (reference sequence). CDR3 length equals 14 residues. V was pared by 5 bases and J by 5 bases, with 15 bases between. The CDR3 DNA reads TGTGCCAGCAGCAAACAGGATTTGAGGGAGACCCAGTACTTC. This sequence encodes CASSKQDLRETQYF.

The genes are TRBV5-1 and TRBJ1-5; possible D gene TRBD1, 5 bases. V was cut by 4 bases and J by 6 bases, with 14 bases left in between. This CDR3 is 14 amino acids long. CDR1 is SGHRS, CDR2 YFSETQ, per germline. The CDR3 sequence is CASSVRGGGQPQHF. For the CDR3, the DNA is TGCGCCAGCAGCGTAAGGGGAGGCGGTCAGCCCCAGCATTTT.

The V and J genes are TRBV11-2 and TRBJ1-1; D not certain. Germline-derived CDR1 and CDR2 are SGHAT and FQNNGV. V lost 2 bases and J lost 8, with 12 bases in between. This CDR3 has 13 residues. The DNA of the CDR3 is TGTGCCAGCAGCTTATTATCTGCTCAGGAAGCTTTCTTT. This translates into CASSLLSAQEAFF.

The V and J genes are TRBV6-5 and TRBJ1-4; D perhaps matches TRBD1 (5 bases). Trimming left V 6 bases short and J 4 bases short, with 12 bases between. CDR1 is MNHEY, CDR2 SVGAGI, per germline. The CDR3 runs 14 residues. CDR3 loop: CASRLDSRNEKLFF. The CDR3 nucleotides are TGTGCCAGCAGACTCGACAGCCGTAATGAAAAACTGTTTTTT.

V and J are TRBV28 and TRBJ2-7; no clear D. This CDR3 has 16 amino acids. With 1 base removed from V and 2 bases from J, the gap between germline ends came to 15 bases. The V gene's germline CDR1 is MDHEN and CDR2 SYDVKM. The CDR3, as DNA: TGTGCCAGCAGTTTATATCCGCGGCAAACCGCCTACGAGCAGTACTTC. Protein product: CASSLYPRQTAYEQYF.

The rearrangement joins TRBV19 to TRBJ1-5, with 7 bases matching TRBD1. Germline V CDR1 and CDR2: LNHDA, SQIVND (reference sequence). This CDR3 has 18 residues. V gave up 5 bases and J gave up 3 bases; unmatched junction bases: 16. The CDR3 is CASSQILIEGANNQPQHF. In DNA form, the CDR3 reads TGTGCCAGTAGTCAGATCTTAATAGAGGGGGCGAACAATCAGCCCCAGCATTTT.

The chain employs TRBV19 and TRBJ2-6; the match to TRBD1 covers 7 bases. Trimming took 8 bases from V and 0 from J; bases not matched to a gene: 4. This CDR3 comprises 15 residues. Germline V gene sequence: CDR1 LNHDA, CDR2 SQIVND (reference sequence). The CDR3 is CASRAGGSGANVLTF. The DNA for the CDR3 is TGTGCCAGTCGGGCAGGGGGCTCTGGGGCCAACGTCCTGACTTTC.

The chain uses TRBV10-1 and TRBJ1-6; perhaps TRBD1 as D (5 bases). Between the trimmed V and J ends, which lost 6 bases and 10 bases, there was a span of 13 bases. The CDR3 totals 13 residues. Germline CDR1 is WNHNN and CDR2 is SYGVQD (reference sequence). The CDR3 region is CASRAGMDSPLHF. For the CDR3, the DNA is TGCGCCAGCAGGGCAGGGATGGACTCACCCCTCCACTTT.

Written as DNA, the CDR3 is TGTGCCAGCAGCCCGGGACAGGGCTTCATGGATACGCAGTATTTT. This translates into CASSPGQGFMDTQYF. The chain links TRBV6-6 to TRBJ2-3; 9 bases are a match to TRBD1. The CDR3 runs to 15 residues. Unmatched junction bases numbered 10, after V lost 6 bases and J lost 6 bases. Germline CDR1 MNHNY, CDR2 SVGAGI (reference sequence).

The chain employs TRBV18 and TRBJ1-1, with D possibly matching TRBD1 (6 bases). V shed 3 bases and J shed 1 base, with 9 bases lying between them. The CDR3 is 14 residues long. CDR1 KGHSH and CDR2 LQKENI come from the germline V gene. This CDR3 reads CASSPGGGNTEAFF. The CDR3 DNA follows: TGTGCCAGCTCACCGGGAGGGGGGAACACTGAAGCTTTCTTT.

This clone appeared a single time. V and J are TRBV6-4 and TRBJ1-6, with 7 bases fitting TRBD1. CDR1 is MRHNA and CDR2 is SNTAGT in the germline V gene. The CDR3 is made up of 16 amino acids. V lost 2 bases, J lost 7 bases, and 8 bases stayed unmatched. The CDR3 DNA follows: TGTGCCAGCAGTGACCCGGACAGGTGGGTCAATTCACCCCTCCACTTT. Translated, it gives CASSDPDRWVNSPLHF.

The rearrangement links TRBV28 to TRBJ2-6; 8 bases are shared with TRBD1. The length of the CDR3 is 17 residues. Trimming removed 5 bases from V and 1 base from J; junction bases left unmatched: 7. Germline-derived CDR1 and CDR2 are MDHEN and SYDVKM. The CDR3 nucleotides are TGTGCCAGCAGTGTTGACAGGGGAGATTCTGGGGCCAACGTCCTGACTTTC. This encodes CASSVDRGDSGANVLTF.